This entry is about one T cell receptor (beta chain). What it binds is not known. Trimming cost V 2 bases and J 4 bases, with 11 bases left between them. The V gene's germline CDR1 is MNHEY and CDR2 SVGAGI. There are 14 residues in the CDR3. The source of the sample is a study of neoadjuvant nivolumab and ipilimumab in lung cancer. Study results and caveats: Only two of four nivolumab-treated tumors gained richness and clonality by surgery. Compared with tumor-adjacent uninvolved lung, resected tumors showed greater richness and clonality. Pretherapy blood TCR richness correlated positively with resected tumor richness.

Profiled with immunoSEQ multiplex PCR; TCRdb holds only in-frame clones, not every one. The sample has under 50,000 clones; about 89% are singletons. The chain links TRBV6-5 to TRBJ1-2, with D possibly matching TRBD1 (5 bases). The clonotype originates from an adult with non-small cell lung cancer. Some clones in this sample may be carry-over from other donors' samples. The source material was blood, sampled before neoadjuvant nivolumab, alone or with ipilimumab. CDR3 amino acids: CASSYEGSGYGYTF. The CDR3 DNA follows: TGTGCCAGCAGTTACGAGGGGAGTGGCTATGGCTACACCTTC.